The sequence of this T cell receptor beta chain was determined in a study of CD8 T cells in Susac syndrome. From germline, CDR1 is MDHEN and CDR2 SYDVKM. CDR3 length equals 13 residues. The V gene end was trimmed by 10 bases and the J gene end by 5 bases; junction bases not matched to a gene: 10. Roughly 0.45 to 1 ug RNA was reverse transcribed with random hexamers. MiXCR was run by TCRdb on the immunoSEQ multiplex PCR reads, yielding one entry per CDR3 protein. The sample shows about 200,000 distinct CDR3 sequences, approximately 95% of them seen only once. Source material: CD4+ T cells from PBMCs. The receptor was isolated from a human donor with multiple sclerosis. The chain recombines TRBV28 with TRBJ2-7; 8 bases align to TRBD1. DNA of the CDR3: TGTGCCACAGGGCCAGGGGGCAGGGACGAGCAGTACTTC. Protein: CATGPGGRDEQYF.